The 23 T cell receptor beta chains below all came from one sample that was sequenced in a study of blood T cell repertoires in COVID-19. Only in-frame clones appear in the TCRdb table, and some are missing; sequencing was by immunoSEQ multiplex PCR. The sample lists 430,000 or so clones; roughly 90% were seen once. Sequencing input: PBMCs or T cells enriched from blood (not recorded which). The receptors shown here come from a young woman who had been exposed to COVID-19.

This clone came up a few times. The chain recombines TRBV9 with TRBJ2-3; possible D gene TRBD2, 6 bases. In germline, CDR1 is SGDLS, CDR2 YYNGEE. This CDR3 comprises 15 residues. V was pared by 0 bases and J by 5 bases, with 13 bases between. CDR3 coding DNA: TGTGCCAGCAGCGTAGCTGACTGGGAGGAAGATACGCAGTATTTT. Amino acids: CASSVADWEEDTQYF.

The chain joins TRBV15 to TRBJ1-1; 8 nucleotides line up with TRBD1. V dropped 5 bases and J dropped 4; count of bases not matched to a gene: 6. Per the germline V gene, CDR1 is LNHNV and CDR2 is YYDKDF (reference sequence). This CDR3 is built from 14 residues. CDR3 in amino acids: CATSATGGGTEAFF. CDR3 in DNA: TGTGCCACCAGCGCTACAGGGGGAGGCACTGAAGCTTTCTTT.

The chain links TRBV24-1 to TRBJ1-2; D remains ambiguous. The V gene lost 5 bases and the J gene lost 4 bases, with 10 bases spanning the gap. The CDR3 is 13 amino acids. Per the germline V gene, CDR1 is KGHDR and CDR2 is SFDVKD. The CDR3 loop is CATSVSGGYGYTF. In DNA form, the CDR3 reads TGTGCCACCAGTGTGTCCGGAGGCTATGGCTACACCTTC.

This chain joins TRBV27 and TRBJ1-1; D not certain. Trimming removed 2 bases at V and 3 bases at J, with 13 bases between. The germline V gene encodes CDR1 MNHEY and CDR2 SMNVEV (reference sequence). CDR3 length equals 15 residues. In DNA form, the CDR3 reads TGTGCCAGCAGTTTAACATCCGGGTTGGACACTGAAGCTTTCTTT. Protein: CASSLTSGLDTEAFF.

The chain employs TRBV19 and TRBJ1-5; 7 bases are shared with TRBD1. Germline CDR1 is LNHDA and CDR2 is SQIVND (reference sequence). The CDR3 is 12 amino acids. V lost 9 bases, J lost 5 bases, and 4 bases stayed unmatched. The CDR3 protein is CASADRDQPQHF. The CDR3, as DNA: TGTGCCAGCGCCGACAGGGATCAGCCCCAGCATTTT. The whole variable domain, remainder taken from reference TRBV19 and TRBJ1-5, is DGGITQSPKYLFRKEGQNVTLSCEQNLNHDAMYWYRQDPGQGLRLIYYSQIVNDFQKGDIAEGYSVSREKKESFPLTVTSAQKNPTAFYLCASADRDQPQHFGDGTRLSIL.

Regarding this clone: Other DNA sequences in the same sample also yield this CDR3. The rearrangement links TRBV28 to TRBJ1-3; D unresolved. CDR3 size: 14 residues. V was clipped by 2 bases and J by 2 bases, with 7 bases between them. CDR1 and CDR2 from the germline V gene are MDHEN and SYDVKM. CDR3 coding DNA: TGTGCCAGCAGTTTAGCGGGGACTGGAAACACCATATATTTT. It yields the protein CASSLAGTGNTIYF. Together with reference TRBV28 and TRBJ1-3, the CDR3 gives the full variable domain: DVKVTQSSRYLVKRTGEKVFLECVQDMDHENMFWYRQDPGLGLRLIYFSYDVKMKEKGDIPEGYSVSREKKERFSLILESASTNQTSMYLCASSLAGTGNTIYFGEGSWLTVV.

This clone was found a few times. The germline gene is not matched at one end of the junction; a read error may be the cause. This sequence joins TRBV20-1 and TRBJ1-6; 7 nucleotides align to TRBD1. The CDR3 sequence is 10 residues long. CDR1 and CDR2 (germline): DFQATT, SNEGSKA (reference sequence). The CDR3 DNA is TGCAGTGCTAGAGATGTTGAGGGGGCCTTT. It is translated as CSARDVEGAF.

The gene calls are TRBV11-2 and TRBJ1-1, with D perhaps TRBD1 (5 bases). The V and J ends lost 5 bases and 4 bases respectively, with 14 bases between them. Germline loops: CDR1 SGHAT, CDR2 FQNNGV. CDR3 length equals 14 residues. CDR3 nucleotides: TGTGCCAGCAGCAGCGCCGGGGGGGTCACTGAAGCTTTCTTT. Translation: CASSSAGGVTEAFF.

This chain uses TRBV25-1 with TRBJ1-1; no clear D gene. The V end lost 3 bases, the J end lost 3 bases, and 14 bases lay between the germline ends. The CDR3 covers 15 residues. The germline V gene encodes CDR1 MGHDK and CDR2 SYGVNS. The CDR3 loop reads CASSDHGVLHTEAFF. The DNA for the CDR3 is TGTGCCAGCAGTGACCACGGGGTATTGCACACTGAAGCTTTCTTT. Full variable domain (remainder filled in from reference TRBV25-1 and TRBJ1-1): EADIYQTPRYLVIGTGKKITLECSQTMGHDKMYWYQQDPGMELHLIHYSYGVNSTEKGDLSSESTVSRIRTEHFPLTLESARPSHTSQYLCASSDHGVLHTEAFFGQGTRLTVV.

This chain joins TRBV7-9 and TRBJ2-7; 9 bases fit TRBD1. Germline CDR1 reads SEHNR; CDR2 reads FQNEAQ (reference sequence). With 3 bases clipped from V and 5 bases from J, the junction kept 17 bases outside the gene matches. This CDR3 region has 18 residues. The CDR3 DNA is TGTGCCAGCAGCTTGGGGGTTAGTTGGACAGGGGAGGACAACGAGCAGTACTTC. It translates to CASSLGVSWTGEDNEQYF.

This clone was found once. The CDR3 region is CSVVGLADNEQFF. The CDR3 DNA reads as TGCAGCGTTGTCGGTCTAGCGGACAATGAGCAGTTCTTC. The rearrangement links TRBV29-1 to TRBJ2-1, with 7 bases lining up with TRBD2. The germline V gene encodes CDR1 SQVTM and CDR2 ANQGSEA. V gave up 4 bases and J gave up 5 bases; unmatched junction bases: 5. The CDR3 spans 13 residues.

V is TRBV11-1 and J is TRBJ2-7; a weak D match, TRBD1 (5 bases). The CDR3 has 15 amino acids. Germline V CDR1 and CDR2: SGHAT, FQDESV (reference sequence). The V end lost 4 bases, the J end lost 0 bases, and 13 bases lay between the germline ends. The CDR3 is CASSSEAGPSYEQYF. The DNA of the CDR3 is TGTGCCAGCAGCTCCGAGGCAGGGCCCTCCTACGAGCAGTACTTC. The entire variable domain, with the rest obtained from reference TRBV11-1 and TRBJ2-7, is as follows: EAEVAQSPRYKITEKSQAVAFWCDPISGHATLYWYRQILGQGPELLVQFQDESVVDDSQLPKDRFSAERLKGVDSTLKIQPAELGDSAMYLCASSSEAGPSYEQYFGPGTRLTVT.

The chain employs TRBV7-3 and TRBJ2-6, with 10 bases matching TRBD1. V lost 5 bases and J lost 3; bases outside the gene matches: 4. Germline loops: CDR1 SGHTA, CDR2 FQGTGA. The CDR3 is 16 residues long. This CDR3 is CASSLTGGGGANVLTF. The DNA of the CDR3 is TGTGCCAGCAGCCTGACAGGGGGCGGTGGGGCCAACGTCCTGACTTTC.

The chain combines TRBV28 with TRBJ1-4, with D perhaps TRBD1 (6 bases). Trimming left V 1 base short and J 4 bases short, with 10 bases between. The CDR3 is 15 amino acids. Looked up from germline, CDR1 is MDHEN and CDR2 is SYDVKM. This chain's CDR3 is CASSLSDSRNEKLFF. As DNA, the CDR3 is TGTGCCAGCAGTTTATCGGACAGCCGTAATGAAAAACTGTTTTTT. The variable domain in full, completed from reference TRBV28 and TRBJ1-4, reads DVKVTQSSRYLVKRTGEKVFLECVQDMDHENMFWYRQDPGLGLRLIYFSYDVKMKEKGDIPEGYSVSREKKERFSLILESASTNQTSMYLCASSLSDSRNEKLFFGSGTQLSVL.

This clone was recorded a few times. The J gene is TRBJ2-7, the V gene TRBV6-4; D ambiguous. The V gene's germline CDR1 is MRHNA and CDR2 SNTAGT. Deletions cut 2 bases from V and 0 bases from J, with 5 bases between. The CDR3 sequence is 13 residues long. CDR3 loop: CASSDRSSYEQYF. The CDR3 coding sequence is TGTGCCAGCAGTGACAGGAGCTCCTACGAGCAGTACTTC.

The chain recombines TRBV6-5 with TRBJ2-7, with a tentative D call TRBD1 (6 bases). The CDR3 has 15 residues. Trimming removed 5 bases at V and 5 bases at J, with 19 bases between. In germline, CDR1 is MNHEY, CDR2 SVGAGI. The CDR3: CASSTTLGGSDEQYF. The DNA of the CDR3 is TGTGCCAGCAGTACTACATTAGGGGGTAGCGACGAGCAGTACTTC.

V and J are TRBV18 and TRBJ1-4; a possible D gene is TRBD1 (5 bases). Trimming removed 4 bases at V and 4 bases at J, with 19 bases between. Looked up from germline, CDR1 is KGHSH and CDR2 is LQKENI. CDR3 length equals 17 residues. CDR3 sequence: CASSRAPVGQINEKLFF. The CDR3 DNA follows: TGTGCCAGCTCACGCGCCCCGGTGGGGCAGATTAATGAAAAACTGTTTTTT. Based on the CDR3 plus reference TRBV18 and TRBJ1-4, the full variable domain is NAGVMQNPRHLVRRRGQEARLRCSPMKGHSHVYWYRQLPEEGLKFMVYLQKENIIDESGMPKERFSAEFPKEGPSILRIQQVVRGDSAAYFCASSRAPVGQINEKLFFGSGTQLSVL.

The V call is TRBV21-1, the J call TRBJ1-1; the DNA was not compared with TRBD1, the D call given in the table. TRBV21-1 is tagged as a pseudogene. This CDR3 has 20 residues. The CDR3: CASSRAKGAGGRFGGTEAFF. The CDR3 bases are TGTGCCAGCAGCAGGGCGAAAGGGGCAGGGGGCAGATTCGGTGGGACTGAAGCTTTCTTT.

V gene TRBV27 combines with J gene TRBJ2-1, with 7 positions matching TRBD2. The ends lost 4 bases at V and 10 bases at J; junction bases unmatched: 7. Per the germline V gene, CDR1 is MNHEY and CDR2 is SMNVEV (reference sequence). The CDR3 totals 13 residues. The CDR3, as DNA: TGTGCCAGCAGTTCACACAGCGGGGTCGAGCAGTTCTTC. Protein product: CASSSHSGVEQFF.

The DNA of the CDR3 is TGTGCCAGCAGCCCGACAGGGGGCGCTGGCTACACCTTC. This codes for CASSPTGGAGYTF. The rearrangement joins TRBV7-2 to TRBJ1-2; 10 bases fit TRBD1. The CDR3 contains 13 residues. The V gene end was trimmed by 5 bases and the J gene end by 7 bases; junction bases not matched to a gene: 4. The germline CDR1 and CDR2 sequences are SGHTA and FQGNSA.

V usage is TRBV6-5 and J usage is TRBJ1-1, with D possibly being TRBD1 (6 bases). Trimming cost V 0 bases and J 1 base, with 9 bases left between them. The CDR3 contains 15 residues. Germline V gene sequence: CDR1 MNHEY, CDR2 SVGAGI. The DNA of the CDR3 is TGTGCCAGCAGTTACTCGTTCAGGGGGAACACTGAAGCTTTCTTT. This codes for CASSYSFRGNTEAFF.

This chain links TRBV4-1 with TRBJ1-1; 9 nucleotides align to TRBD1. The junction had 7 bases not matched to a gene; V was cut back by 4 bases and J by 4 bases. The V gene's germline CDR1 is MGHRA and CDR2 YSYEKL. This CDR3 contains 15 residues. CDR3 in amino acids: CASSPGTGPSTEAFF. CDR3 sequence (DNA): TGCGCCAGCAGCCCAGGGACAGGGCCCAGCACTGAAGCTTTCTTT.

As concerns this clone: The germline gene is not matched at one end of the junction; a read error may be the cause. The chain employs TRBV6-4 and TRBJ1-5; no definite D call. Germline-derived CDR1 and CDR2 are MRHNA and SNTAGT. The CDR3 extends over 13 amino acids. Here the CDR3 DNA reads TGCGATGCGGGCACGGATAGCAATCAGCCCCAGCATTTT. Its protein product is CDAGTDSNQPQHF.